The clone carrying this T cell receptor (beta chain) was detected a few times. This record belongs to a study of beta chain features in type 1 diabetes. V lost 2 bases and J 5 bases, leaving 6 bases between the germline ends. Germline CDR1 MNHNS, CDR2 SASEGT. This CDR3 has 13 amino acids. The entirety of the isolated RNA underwent reverse transcription, so expressed TCRB transcripts were sequenced. Assay used: immunoSEQ multiplex PCR; TCRdb lists only in-frame clones, some missing. The sample consists of 130,000 to 150,000 clones, about 44% of them appearing once. Only one heparinised blood draw was taken per donor, and its volume averaged about 120 mL.

This TCR derives from a young man in good health. The specimen was Tregs from blood. The chain has TRBV6-1 and TRBJ1-4; the D is unclear. The CDR3, as DNA: TGTGCCAGCAGTGAAATCGGGAATGAAAAACTGTTTTTT. Translated, it gives CASSEIGNEKLFF.